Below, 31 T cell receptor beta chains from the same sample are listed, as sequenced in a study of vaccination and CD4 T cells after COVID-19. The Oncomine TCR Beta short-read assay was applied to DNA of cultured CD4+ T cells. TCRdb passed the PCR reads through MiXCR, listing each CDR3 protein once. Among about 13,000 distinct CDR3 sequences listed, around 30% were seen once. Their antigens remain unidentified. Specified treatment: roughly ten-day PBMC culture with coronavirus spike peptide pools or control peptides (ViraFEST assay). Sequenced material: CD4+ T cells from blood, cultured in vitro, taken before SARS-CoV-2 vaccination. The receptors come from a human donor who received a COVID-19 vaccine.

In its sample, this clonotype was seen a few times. CDR3 amino acids: CASSEQQRPYYGYTF. The DNA of the CDR3 is TGTGCCAGCAGTGAACAACAGAGACCTTACTATGGCTACACCTTC. This rearrangement joins TRBV2 to TRBJ1-2; no reliable D call. The ends were cut back, 2 bases at V and 3 bases at J, with 13 bases in the middle. This CDR3 contains 15 residues. From germline, CDR1 is SNHLY and CDR2 FYNNEI.

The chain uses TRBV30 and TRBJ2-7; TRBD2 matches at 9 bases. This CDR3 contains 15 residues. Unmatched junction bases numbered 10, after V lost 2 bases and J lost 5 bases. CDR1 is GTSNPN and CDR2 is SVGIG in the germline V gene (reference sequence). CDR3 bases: TGTGCCTGGAGTACGGCGGGGGGGTCGAGGCACGAGCAGTACTTC. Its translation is CAWSTAGGSRHEQYF.

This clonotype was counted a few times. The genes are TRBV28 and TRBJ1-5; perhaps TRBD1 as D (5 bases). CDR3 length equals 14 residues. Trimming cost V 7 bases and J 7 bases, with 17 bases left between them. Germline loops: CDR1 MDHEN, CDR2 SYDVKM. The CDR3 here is CASTYPGGEQPQHF. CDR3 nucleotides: TGTGCCAGCACCTACCCTGGGGGGGAACAGCCCCAGCATTTT.

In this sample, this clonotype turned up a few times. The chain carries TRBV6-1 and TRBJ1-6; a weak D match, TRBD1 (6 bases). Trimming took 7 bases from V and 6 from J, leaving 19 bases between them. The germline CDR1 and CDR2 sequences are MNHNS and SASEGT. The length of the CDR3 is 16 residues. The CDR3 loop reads CASTPRGHIINSPLHF. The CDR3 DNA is TGTGCCAGCACCCCGAGGGGACACATCATTAATTCACCCCTCCACTTT.

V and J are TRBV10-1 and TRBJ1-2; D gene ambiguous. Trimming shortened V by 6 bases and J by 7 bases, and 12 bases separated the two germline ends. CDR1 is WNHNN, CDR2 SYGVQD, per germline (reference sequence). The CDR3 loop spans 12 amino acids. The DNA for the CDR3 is TGCGCCAGCAGGGGTTTCTCTGGTGGCTACACCTTC. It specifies CASRGFSGGYTF.

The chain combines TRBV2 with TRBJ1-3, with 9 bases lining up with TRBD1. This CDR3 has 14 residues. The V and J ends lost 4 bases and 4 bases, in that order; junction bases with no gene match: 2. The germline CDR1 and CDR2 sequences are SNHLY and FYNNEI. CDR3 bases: TGTGCCAGCAGTGCGGACAGGGGAGGAAACACCATATATTTT. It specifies CASSADRGGNTIYF.

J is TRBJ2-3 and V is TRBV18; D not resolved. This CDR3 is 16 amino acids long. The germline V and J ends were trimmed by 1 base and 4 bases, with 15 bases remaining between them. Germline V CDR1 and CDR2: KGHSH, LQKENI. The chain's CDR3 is CASSPRRTAGPDTQYF. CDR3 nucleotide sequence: TGTGCCAGCTCACCACGTCGAACAGCCGGCCCAGATACGCAGTATTTT.

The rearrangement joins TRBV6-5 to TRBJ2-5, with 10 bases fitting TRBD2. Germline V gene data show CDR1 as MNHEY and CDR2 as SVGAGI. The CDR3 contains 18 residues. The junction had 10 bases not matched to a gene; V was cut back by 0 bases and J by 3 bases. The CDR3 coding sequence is TGTGCCAGCAGTTACTCGATCCTAGCGGGGGCCCATGAAGAGACCCAGTACTTC. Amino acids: CASSYSILAGAHEETQYF.

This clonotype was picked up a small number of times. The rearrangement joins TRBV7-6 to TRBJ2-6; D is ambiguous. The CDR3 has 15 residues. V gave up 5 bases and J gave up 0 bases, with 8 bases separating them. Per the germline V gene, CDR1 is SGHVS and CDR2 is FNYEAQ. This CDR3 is CASSPLYSGANVLTF. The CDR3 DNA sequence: TGTGCCAGCAGCCCGTTATACTCTGGGGCCAACGTCCTGACTTTC.

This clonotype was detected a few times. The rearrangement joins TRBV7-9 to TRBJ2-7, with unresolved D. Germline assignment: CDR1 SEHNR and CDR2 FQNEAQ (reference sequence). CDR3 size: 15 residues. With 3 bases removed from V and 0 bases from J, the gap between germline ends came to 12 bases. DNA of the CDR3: TGTGCCAGCAGCTTCTCTCGCACTTACTCCTACGAGCAGTACTTC. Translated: CASSFSRTYSYEQYF.

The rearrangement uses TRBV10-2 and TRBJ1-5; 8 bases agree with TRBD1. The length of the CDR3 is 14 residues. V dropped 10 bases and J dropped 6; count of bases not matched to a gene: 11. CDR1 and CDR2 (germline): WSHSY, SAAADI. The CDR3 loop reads CATKVTGGRQPQHF. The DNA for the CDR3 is TGCGCCACCAAGGTAACAGGGGGTCGTCAGCCCCAGCATTTT.

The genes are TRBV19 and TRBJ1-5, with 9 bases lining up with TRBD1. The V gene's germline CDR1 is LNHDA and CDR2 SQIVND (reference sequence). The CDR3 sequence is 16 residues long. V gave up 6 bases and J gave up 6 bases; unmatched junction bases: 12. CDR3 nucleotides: TGTGCCAGTAGAAGTTTTACACAGGGGGCAGGTCAGCCCCAGCATTTT. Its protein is CASRSFTQGAGQPQHF.

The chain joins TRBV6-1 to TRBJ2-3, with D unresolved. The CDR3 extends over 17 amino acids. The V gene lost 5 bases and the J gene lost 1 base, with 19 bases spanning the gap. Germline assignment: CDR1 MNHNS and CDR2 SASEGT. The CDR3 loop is CASSRRPENSRTDTQYF. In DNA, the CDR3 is TGTGCCAGCAGTCGAAGACCGGAGAACTCTCGCACAGATACGCAGTATTTT.

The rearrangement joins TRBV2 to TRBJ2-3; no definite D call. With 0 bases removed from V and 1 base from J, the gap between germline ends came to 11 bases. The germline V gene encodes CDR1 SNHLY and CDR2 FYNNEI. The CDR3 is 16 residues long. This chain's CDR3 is CASSEARRLRTDTQYF. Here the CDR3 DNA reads TGTGCCAGCAGTGAAGCTCGGAGACTCCGCACAGATACGCAGTATTTT.

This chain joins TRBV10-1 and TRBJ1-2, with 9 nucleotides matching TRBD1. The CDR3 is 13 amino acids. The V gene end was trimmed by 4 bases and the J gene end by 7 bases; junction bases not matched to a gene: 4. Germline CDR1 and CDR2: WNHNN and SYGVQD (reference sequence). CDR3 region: CASSVDRGGGYTF. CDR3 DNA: TGCGCCAGCAGTGTGGACAGGGGAGGTGGCTACACCTTC.

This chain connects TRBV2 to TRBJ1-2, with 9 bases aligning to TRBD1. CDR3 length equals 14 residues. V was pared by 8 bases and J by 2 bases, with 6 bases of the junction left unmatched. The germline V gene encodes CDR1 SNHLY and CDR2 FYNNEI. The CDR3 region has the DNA TGTGCCAGCCGACTCGACAGGGGGAACTATGGCTACACCTTC. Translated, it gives CASRLDRGNYGYTF. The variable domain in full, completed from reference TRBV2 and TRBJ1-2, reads EPEVTQTPSHQVTQMGQEVILRCVPISNHLYFYWYRQILGQKVEFLVSFYNNEISEKSEIFDDQFSVERPDGSNFTLKIRSTKLEDSAMYFCASRLDRGNYGYTFGSGTRLTVV.

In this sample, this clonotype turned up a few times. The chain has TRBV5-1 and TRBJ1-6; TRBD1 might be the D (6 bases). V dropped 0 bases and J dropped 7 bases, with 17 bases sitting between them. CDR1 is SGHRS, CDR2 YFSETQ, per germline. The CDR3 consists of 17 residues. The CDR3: CASSLAVVRDKNSPLHF. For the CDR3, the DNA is TGCGCCAGCAGCTTGGCCGTAGTTAGGGACAAGAATTCACCCCTCCACTTT.

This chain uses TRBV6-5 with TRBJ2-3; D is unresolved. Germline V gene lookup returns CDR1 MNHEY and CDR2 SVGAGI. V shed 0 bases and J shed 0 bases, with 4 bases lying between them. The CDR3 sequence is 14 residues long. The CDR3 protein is CASSYSWSTDTQYF. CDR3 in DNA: TGTGCCAGCAGTTACTCATGGAGCACAGATACGCAGTATTTT.

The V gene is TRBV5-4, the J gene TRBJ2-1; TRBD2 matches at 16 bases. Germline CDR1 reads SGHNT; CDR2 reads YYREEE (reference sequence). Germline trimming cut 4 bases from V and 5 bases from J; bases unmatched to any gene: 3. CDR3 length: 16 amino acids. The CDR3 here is CASSRGLAGGNNEQFF. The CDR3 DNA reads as TGTGCCAGCAGCAGGGGACTAGCGGGGGGGAACAATGAGCAGTTCTTC.

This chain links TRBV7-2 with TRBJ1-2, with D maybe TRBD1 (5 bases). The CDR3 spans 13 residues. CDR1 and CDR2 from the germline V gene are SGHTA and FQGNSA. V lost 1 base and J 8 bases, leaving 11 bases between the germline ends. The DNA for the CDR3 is TGTGCCAGCAGCTTAGGTGGCAGGGAAGGCTACACCTTC. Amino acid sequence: CASSLGGREGYTF.

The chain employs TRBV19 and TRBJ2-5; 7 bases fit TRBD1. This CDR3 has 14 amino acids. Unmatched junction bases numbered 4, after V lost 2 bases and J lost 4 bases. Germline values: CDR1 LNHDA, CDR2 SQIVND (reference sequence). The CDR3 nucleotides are TGTGCCAGTAGTATAACAGGGGAGCGAGAGACCCAGTACTTC. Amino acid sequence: CASSITGERETQYF.

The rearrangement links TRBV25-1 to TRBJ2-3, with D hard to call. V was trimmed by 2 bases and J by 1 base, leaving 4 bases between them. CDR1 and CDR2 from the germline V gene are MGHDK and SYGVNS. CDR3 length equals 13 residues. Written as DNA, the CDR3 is TGTGCCAGCAGTGAAGGGGGCACAGATACGCAGTATTTT. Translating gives CASSEGGTDTQYF.

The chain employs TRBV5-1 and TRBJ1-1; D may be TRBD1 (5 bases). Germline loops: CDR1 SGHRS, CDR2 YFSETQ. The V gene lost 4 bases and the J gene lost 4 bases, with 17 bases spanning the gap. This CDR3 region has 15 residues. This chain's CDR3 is CASSSLPTEGTEAFF. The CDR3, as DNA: TGCGCCAGCAGCAGCCTCCCGACAGAAGGCACTGAAGCTTTCTTT.

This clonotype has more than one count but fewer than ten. The CDR3 region is CASSSNRGRTGELFF. The CDR3 DNA sequence: TGTGCCAGCAGCTCCAACAGGGGGCGCACCGGGGAGCTGTTTTTT. The chain combines TRBV11-2 with TRBJ2-2; TRBD1 agrees at 9 bases. CDR1 is SGHAT, CDR2 FQNNGV, per germline. The CDR3 has 15 amino acids. V dropped 4 bases and J dropped 4; count of bases not matched to a gene: 4.

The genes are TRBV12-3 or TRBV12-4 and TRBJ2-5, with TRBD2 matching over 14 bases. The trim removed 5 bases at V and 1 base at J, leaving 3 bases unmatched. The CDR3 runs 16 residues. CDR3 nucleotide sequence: TGTGCCAGCAGTCCGGGACTAGCGGGGGTCCAAGAGACCCAGTACTTC. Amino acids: CASSPGLAGVQETQYF.

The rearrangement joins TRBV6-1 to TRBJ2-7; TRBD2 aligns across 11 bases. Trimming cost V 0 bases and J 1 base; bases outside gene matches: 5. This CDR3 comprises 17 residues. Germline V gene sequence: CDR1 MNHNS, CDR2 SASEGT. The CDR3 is CASSEAGTSGISYEQYF. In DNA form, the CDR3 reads TGTGCCAGCAGTGAAGCGGGGACTAGCGGTATATCCTACGAGCAGTACTTC.

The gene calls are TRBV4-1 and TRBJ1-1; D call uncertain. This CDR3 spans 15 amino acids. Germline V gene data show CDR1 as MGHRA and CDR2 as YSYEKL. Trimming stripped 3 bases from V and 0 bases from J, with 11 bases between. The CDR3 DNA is TGCGCCAGCAGCCAGATGCCCCGTTTGAACACTGAAGCTTTCTTT. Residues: CASSQMPRLNTEAFF.

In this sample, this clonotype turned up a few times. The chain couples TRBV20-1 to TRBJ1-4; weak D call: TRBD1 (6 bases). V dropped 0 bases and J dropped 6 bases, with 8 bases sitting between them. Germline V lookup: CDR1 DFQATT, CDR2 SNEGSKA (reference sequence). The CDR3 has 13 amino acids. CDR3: CSAREAGDEKLFF. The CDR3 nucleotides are TGCAGTGCTAGAGAAGCAGGGGATGAAAAACTGTTTTTT.

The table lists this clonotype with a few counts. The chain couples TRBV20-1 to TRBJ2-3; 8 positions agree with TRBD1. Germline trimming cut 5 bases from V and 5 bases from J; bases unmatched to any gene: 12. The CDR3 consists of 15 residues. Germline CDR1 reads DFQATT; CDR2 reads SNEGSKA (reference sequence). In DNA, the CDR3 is TGCAGTGCTTCTAAGACAGGGGAGCGTGGAGATACGCAGTATTTT. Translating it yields CSASKTGERGDTQYF.

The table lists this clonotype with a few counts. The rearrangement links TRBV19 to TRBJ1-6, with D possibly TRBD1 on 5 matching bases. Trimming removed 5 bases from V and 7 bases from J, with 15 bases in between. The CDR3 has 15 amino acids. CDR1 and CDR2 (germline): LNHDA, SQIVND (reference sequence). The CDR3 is CASSGAGTSNSPLHF. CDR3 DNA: TGTGCCAGTAGTGGAGCCGGGACCTCGAATTCACCCCTCCACTTT.

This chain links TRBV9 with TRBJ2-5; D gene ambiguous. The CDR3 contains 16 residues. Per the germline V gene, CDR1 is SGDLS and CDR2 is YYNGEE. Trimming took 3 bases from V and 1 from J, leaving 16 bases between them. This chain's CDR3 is CASSASIGPAQETQYF. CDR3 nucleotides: TGTGCCAGCAGCGCTTCAATCGGGCCAGCCCAAGAGACCCAGTACTTC.